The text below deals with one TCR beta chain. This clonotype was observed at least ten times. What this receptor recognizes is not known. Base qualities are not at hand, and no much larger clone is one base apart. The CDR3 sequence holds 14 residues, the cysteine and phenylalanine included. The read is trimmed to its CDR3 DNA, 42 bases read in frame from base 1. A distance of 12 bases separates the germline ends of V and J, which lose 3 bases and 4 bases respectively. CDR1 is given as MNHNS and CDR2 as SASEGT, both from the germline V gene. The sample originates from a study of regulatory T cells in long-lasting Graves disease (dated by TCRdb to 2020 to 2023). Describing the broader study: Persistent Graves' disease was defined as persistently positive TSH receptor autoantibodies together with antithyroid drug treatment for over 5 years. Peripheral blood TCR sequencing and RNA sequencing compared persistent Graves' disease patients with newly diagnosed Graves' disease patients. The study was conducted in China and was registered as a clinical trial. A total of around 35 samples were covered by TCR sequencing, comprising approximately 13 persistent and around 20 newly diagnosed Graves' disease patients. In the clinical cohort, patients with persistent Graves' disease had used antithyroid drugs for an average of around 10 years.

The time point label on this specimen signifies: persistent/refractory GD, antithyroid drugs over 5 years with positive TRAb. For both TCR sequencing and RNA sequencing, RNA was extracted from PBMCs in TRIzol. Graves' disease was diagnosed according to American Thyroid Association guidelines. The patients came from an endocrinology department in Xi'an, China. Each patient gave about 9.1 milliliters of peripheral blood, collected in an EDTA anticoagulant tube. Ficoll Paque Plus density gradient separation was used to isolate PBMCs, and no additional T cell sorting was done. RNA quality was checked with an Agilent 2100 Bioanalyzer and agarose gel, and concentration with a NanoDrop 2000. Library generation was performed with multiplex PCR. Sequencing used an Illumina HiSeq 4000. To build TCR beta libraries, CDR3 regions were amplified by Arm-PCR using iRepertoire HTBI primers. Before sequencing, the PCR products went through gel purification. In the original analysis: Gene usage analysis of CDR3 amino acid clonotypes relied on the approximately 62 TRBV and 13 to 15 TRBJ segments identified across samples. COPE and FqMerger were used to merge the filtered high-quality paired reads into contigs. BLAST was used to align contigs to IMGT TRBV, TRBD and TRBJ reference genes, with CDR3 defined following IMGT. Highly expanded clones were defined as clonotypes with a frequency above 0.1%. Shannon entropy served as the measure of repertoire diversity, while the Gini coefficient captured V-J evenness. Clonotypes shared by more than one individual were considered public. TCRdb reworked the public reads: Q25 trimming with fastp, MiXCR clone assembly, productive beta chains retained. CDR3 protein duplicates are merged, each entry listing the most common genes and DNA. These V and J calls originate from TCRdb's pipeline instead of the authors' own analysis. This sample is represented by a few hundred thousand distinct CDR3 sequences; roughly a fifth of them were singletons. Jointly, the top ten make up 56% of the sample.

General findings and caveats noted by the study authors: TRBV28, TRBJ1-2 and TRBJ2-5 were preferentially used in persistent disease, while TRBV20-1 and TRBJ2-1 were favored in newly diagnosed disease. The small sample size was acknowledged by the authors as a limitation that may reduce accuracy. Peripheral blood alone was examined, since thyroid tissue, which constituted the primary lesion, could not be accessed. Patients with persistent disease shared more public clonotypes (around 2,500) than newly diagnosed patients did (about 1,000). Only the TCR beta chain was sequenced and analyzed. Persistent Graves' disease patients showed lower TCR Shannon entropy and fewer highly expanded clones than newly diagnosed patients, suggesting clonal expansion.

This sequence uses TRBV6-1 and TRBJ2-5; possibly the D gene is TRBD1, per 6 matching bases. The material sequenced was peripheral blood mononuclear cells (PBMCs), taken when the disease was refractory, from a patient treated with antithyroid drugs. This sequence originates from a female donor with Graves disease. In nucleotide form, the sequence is TGTGCCAGCAGTGAGGAGGAAGGGGGAGAGACCCAGTACTTC. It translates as CASSEEEGGETQYF.